The present entry profiles one T cell receptor (beta chain) with its context. V gave up 2 bases and J gave up 7 bases, with 15 bases separating them. This CDR3 is built from 16 residues. The germline gives CDR1 KGHSH, CDR2 LQKENI. These data belong to a study of blood T cell repertoires in COVID-19. The overall study: Sample material is recorded as cDNA or gDNA derived from T cells, B-cell-depleted T cells, or PBMCs.

Clones were sequenced by immunoSEQ multiplex PCR, and TCRdb holds only the in-frame ones, with some missing. The data hold 170,000 or so clones, with roughly 83% observed a single time. Specimen: peripheral blood. This TCR was sampled from a woman between 40 and 50 years old with COVID-19, enrolled during active disease. The V call is TRBV18, the J call TRBJ1-6; D is uncertain. CDR3 sequence: CASSPIPTADNSPLHF. CDR3 sequence (DNA): TGTGCCAGCTCACCAATCCCCACAGCGGACAATTCACCCCTCCACTTT.